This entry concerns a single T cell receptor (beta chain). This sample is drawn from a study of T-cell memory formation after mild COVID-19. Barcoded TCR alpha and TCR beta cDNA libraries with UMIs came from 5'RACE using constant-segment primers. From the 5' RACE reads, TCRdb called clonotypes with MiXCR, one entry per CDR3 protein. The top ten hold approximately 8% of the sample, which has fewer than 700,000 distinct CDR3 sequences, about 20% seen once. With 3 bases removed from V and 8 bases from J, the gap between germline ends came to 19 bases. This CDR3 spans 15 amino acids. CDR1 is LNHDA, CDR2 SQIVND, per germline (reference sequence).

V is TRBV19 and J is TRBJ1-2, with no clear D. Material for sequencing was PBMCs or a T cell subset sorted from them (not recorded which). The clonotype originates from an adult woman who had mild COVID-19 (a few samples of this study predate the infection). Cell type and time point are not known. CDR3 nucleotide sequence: TGTGCCAGTAGTATCCCCACCGGAAGCCGGGAGGGCTACACCTTC. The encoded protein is CASSIPTGSREGYTF. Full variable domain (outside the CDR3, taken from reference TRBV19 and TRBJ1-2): DGGITQSPKYLFRKEGQNVTLSCEQNLNHDAMYWYRQDPGQGLRLIYYSQIVNDFQKGDIAEGYSVSREKKESFPLTVTSAQKNPTAFYLCASSIPTGSREGYTFGSGTRLTVV.